The present entry profiles one T cell receptor (beta chain) with its context. This sample stems from a study of blood T cell repertoires in COVID-19. Study context: The United States, Italy and Spain supplied acute and convalescent COVID-19 samples.

Only in-frame clones appear in the TCRdb table, and some are missing; sequencing was by immunoSEQ multiplex PCR. The sample contains approximately 84,000 clones, roughly 80% of which appear only once. Germline lookup yields CDR1 MNHEY and CDR2 SMNVEV (reference sequence). The V end was cut by 3 bases, the J end by 6 bases, with 10 bases between. The CDR3 runs to 13 residues. This clonotype originated in a human donor in a cohort sampled during active COVID-19. The chain uses TRBV27 and TRBJ2-3; D may be TRBD1 (6 bases). Sequencing was carried out using peripheral blood. This CDR3 reads CASSFDRTDTQYF. The CDR3 DNA reads TGTGCCAGCAGTTTCGACAGGACGGATACGCAGTATTTT.